Below, 13 T cell receptor beta chains from the same sample are listed, as sequenced in a study of early T cells in non-severe SARS-CoV-2 infection. Using its own MiXCR run on the 5' RACE reads, TCRdb lists one record per CDR3 protein. In the table there are roughly 88,000 distinct CDR3 sequences, less than 15% of which are singletons. The sample consisted of whole blood. The receptors come from an adult who was a healthcare worker with PCR-confirmed SARS-CoV-2 infection or an uninfected control (not recorded which).

This clonotype was found a few times. The V and J genes are TRBV29-1 and TRBJ1-1; maybe TRBD1 (6 bases). Germline assignment: CDR1 SQVTM and CDR2 ANQGSEA. The CDR3 loop spans 13 amino acids. Between the trimmed V and J ends, which lost 6 bases and 0 bases, there was a span of 11 bases. CDR3: CSVPGQLNTEAFF. The CDR3 nucleotides read TGCAGCGTCCCCGGACAGCTGAACACTGAAGCTTTCTTT.

In this sample, this clonotype turned up a few times. The gene calls are TRBV5-5 and TRBJ2-1; 8 bases align to TRBD2. The CDR3 length is 17 residues. Germline V gives CDR1 SGHKS, CDR2 YYEKEE (reference sequence). J lost 6 bases, V lost 7 bases, and 18 bases had no gene match. In DNA, the CDR3 is TGTGCCAGCTTAAACGCGGGCGGGGGGTCCTCCCGCAATGAGCAGTTCTTC. Translated, it gives CASLNAGGGSSRNEQFF.

This clonotype has just a few counts. The chain has TRBV6-6 and TRBJ2-7; 9 bases agree with TRBD1. The CDR3 length is 15 residues. Germline CDR1 reads MNHNY; CDR2 reads SVGAGI (reference sequence). V trimming: 5 bases; J trimming: 7 bases; junction bases outside the gene matches: 12. The chain's CDR3 is CASSRRDRDKGEQYF. The CDR3 region has the DNA TGTGCCAGCAGTAGAAGGGACAGGGATAAGGGGGAGCAGTACTTC.

This clonotype was observed a handful of times. This chain joins TRBV6-2 or TRBV6-3 and TRBJ2-7, with D maybe TRBD2 (6 bases). CDR1 is MNHEY, CDR2 SVGEGT, per germline. This CDR3 has 14 amino acids. Trimming pared 2 bases from V and 6 bases from J, leaving 14 bases between. DNA for the CDR3: TGTGCCAGCAGTTACGGGCAGGAGGGGAGCGAGCAGTACTTC. This codes for CASSYGQEGSEQYF.

The rearrangement links TRBV3-1 to TRBJ1-1, with TRBD1 matching over 9 bases. The CDR3 totals 16 residues. The junction had 5 bases not matched to a gene; V was cut back by 0 bases and J by 3 bases. Per germline, CDR1 LGHDT and CDR2 YNNKEL (reference sequence). CDR3 loop: CASSQDGTGLDTEAFF. CDR3 DNA sequence: TGTGCCAGCAGCCAAGATGGGACAGGGTTGGACACTGAAGCTTTCTTT. The full variable domain, rest sourced from reference TRBV3-1 and TRBJ1-1, is DTAVSQTPKYLVTQMGNDKSIKCEQNLGHDTMYWYKQDSKKFLKIMFSYNNKELIINETVPNRFSPKSPDKAHLNLHINSLELGDSAVYFCASSQDGTGLDTEAFFGQGTRLTVV.

The CDR3 bases are TGTGCCAGCGAGAGGTCGACCGGGGAGCTGTTTTTT. It codes for CASERSTGELFF. This sequence joins TRBV3-1 and TRBJ2-2; D is uncertain. The CDR3 has 12 residues. Between the trimmed V and J ends, which lost 8 bases and 5 bases, there was a span of 9 bases. The germline gives CDR1 LGHDT, CDR2 YNNKEL (reference sequence).

This clonotype was recorded at least ten times. This chain links TRBV24-1 with TRBJ2-3; 8 bases are shared with TRBD1. Germline V gene lookup returns CDR1 KGHDR and CDR2 SFDVKD. This CDR3 spans 15 amino acids. The trim removed 5 bases at V and 2 bases at J, leaving 5 bases unmatched. The CDR3 bases are TGTGCCACCAGTGGCGGACAGGGCGTCACAGATACGCAGTATTTT. It specifies CATSGGQGVTDTQYF.

Ten or more counts support this clonotype. A read error may account for a junction end that differs from germline. The genes are TRBV12-3 or TRBV12-4 and TRBJ1-5; TRBD1 matches 7 bases. The CDR3 has 16 residues. CDR3 amino acids: CASSSTRQGSDQPQHF. CDR3 in DNA: TGTGCCAGCAGTTCTACCCGACAGGGTAGCGATCAGCCCCAGCATTTT.

This clonotype was counted many times. V gene TRBV5-6 combines with J gene TRBJ1-2; D is ambiguous. The CDR3 is made up of 12 amino acids. In germline, CDR1 is SGHDT, CDR2 YYEEEE. V lost 6 bases to trimming and J lost 2 bases, with 8 bases between them. This CDR3 reads CASTSPNYGYTF. The CDR3 DNA follows: TGTGCCAGCACAAGTCCGAACTATGGCTACACCTTC.

The sample holds many counts of this clonotype. The V call is TRBV10-3, the J call TRBJ1-2; 11 bases map to TRBD1. Germline V gene data show CDR1 as ENHRY and CDR2 as SYGVKD. The V gene end was trimmed by 10 bases and the J gene end by 1 base; junction bases not matched to a gene: 5. The CDR3 loop spans 14 amino acids. In DNA form, the CDR3 reads TGTGCCAGCGGGACAGGGGGAAATAACTATGGCTACACCTTC. Its translation is CASGTGGNNYGYTF.

V gene TRBV27 combines with J gene TRBJ1-4; D is ambiguous. Germline-derived CDR1 and CDR2 are MNHEY and SMNVEV (reference sequence). Trimming stripped 3 bases from V and 0 bases from J, with 2 bases between. CDR3 length: 13 residues. The CDR3 sequence: CASSFATNEKLFF. The CDR3 DNA is TGTGCCAGCAGTTTTGCAACTAATGAAAAACTGTTTTTT.

The J gene is TRBJ2-1, the V gene TRBV7-9; 7 bases are a match to TRBD1. Germline V gene lookup returns CDR1 SEHNR and CDR2 FQNEAQ (reference sequence). The CDR3 runs to 14 residues. V was pared by 5 bases and J by 5 bases, with 6 bases of the junction left unmatched. CDR3: CASSLWDSNNEQFF. CDR3 in DNA: TGTGCCAGCAGCCTCTGGGACAGTAACAATGAGCAGTTCTTC. The full variable domain, completed using reference TRBV7-9 and TRBJ2-1, is DTGVSQNPRHKITKRGQNVTFRCDPISEHNRLYWYRQTLGQGPEFLTYFQNEAQLEKSRLLSDRFSAERPKGSFSTLEIQRTEQGDSAMYLCASSLWDSNNEQFFGPGTRLTVL.

J is TRBJ2-3 and V is TRBV25-1; 9 nucleotides line up with TRBD2. The germline CDR1 and CDR2 sequences are MGHDK and SYGVNS. This CDR3 comprises 17 residues. V lost 1 base, J lost 1 base, and 6 bases stayed unmatched. The CDR3 bases are TGTGCCAGCAGTGAATCGGGGATAGCGGGGGGCACAGATACGCAGTATTTT. It encodes CASSESGIAGGTDTQYF.